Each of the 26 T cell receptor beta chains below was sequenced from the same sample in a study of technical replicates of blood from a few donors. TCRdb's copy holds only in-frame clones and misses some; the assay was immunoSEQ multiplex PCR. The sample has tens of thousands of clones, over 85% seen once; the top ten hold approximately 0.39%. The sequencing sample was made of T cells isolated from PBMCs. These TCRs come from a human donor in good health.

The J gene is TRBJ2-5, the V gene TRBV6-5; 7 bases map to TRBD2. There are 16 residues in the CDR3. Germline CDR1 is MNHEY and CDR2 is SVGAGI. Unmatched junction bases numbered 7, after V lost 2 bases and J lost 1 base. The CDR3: CASSYLAETLQETQYF. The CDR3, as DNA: TGTGCCAGCAGTTACCTAGCGGAGACCCTCCAAGAGACCCAGTACTTC.

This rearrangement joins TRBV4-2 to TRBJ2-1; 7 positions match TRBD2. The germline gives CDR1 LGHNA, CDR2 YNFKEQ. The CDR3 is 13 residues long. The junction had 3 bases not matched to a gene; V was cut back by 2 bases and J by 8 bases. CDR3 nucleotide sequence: TGTGCCAGCAGCCAATTTACTAGCGATGAGCAGTTCTTC. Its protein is CASSQFTSDEQFF.

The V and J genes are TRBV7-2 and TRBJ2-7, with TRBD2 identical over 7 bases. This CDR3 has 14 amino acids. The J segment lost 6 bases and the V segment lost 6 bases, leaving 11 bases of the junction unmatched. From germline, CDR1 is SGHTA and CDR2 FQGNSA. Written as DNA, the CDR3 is TGTGCCAGCAGTCCAGGACTAGTCACGACCGAGCAGTACTTC. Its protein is CASSPGLVTTEQYF.

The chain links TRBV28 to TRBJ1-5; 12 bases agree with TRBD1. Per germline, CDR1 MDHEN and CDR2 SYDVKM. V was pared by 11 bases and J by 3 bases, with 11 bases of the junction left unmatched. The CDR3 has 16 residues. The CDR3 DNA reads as TGTGCCGGGGGACAGGGGGCGCGAGGAAACAATCAGCCCCAGCATTTT. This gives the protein CAGGQGARGNNQPQHF.

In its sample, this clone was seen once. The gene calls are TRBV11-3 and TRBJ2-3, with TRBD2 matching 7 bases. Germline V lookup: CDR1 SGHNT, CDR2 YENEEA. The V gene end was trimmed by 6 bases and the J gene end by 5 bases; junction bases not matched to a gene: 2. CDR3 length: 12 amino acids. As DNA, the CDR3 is TGTGCCAGCAGTCCGGGAGGAGATACGCAGTATTTT. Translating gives CASSPGGDTQYF.

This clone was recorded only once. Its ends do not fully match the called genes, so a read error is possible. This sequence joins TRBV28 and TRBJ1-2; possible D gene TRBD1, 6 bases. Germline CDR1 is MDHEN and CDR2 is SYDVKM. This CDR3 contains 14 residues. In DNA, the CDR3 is TGTGCCAGCATTAACGGACAGAGCAACTATGGCTATACCTTC. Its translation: CASINGQSNYGYTF.

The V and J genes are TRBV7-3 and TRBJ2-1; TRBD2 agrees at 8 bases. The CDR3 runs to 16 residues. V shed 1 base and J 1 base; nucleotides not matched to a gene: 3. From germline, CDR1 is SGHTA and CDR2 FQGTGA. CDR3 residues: CASSLSGGRSYNEQFF. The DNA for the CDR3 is TGTGCCAGCAGCTTAAGTGGCGGGAGGTCCTACAATGAGCAGTTCTTC.

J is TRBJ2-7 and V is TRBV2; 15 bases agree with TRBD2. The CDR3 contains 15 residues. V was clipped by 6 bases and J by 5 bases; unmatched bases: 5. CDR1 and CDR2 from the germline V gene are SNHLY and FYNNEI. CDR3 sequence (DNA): TGTGCCAGCAGCCACGGACTAGCGGGAGGGGACGAGCAGTACTTC. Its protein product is CASSHGLAGGDEQYF.

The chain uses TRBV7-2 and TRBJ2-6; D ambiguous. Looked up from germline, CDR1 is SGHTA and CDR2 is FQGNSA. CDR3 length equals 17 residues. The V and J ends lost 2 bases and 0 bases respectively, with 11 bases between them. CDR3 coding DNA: TGTGCCAGCAGCTTATCTTTCTCGGTCTCTGGGGCCAACGTCCTGACTTTC. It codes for CASSLSFSVSGANVLTF.

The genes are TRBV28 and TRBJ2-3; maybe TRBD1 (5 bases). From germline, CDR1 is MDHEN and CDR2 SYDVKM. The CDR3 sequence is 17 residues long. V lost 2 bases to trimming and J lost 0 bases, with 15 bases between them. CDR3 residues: CASSLGAAVPSTDTQYF. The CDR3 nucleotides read TGTGCCAGCAGTTTAGGGGCAGCCGTTCCTAGCACAGATACGCAGTATTTT.

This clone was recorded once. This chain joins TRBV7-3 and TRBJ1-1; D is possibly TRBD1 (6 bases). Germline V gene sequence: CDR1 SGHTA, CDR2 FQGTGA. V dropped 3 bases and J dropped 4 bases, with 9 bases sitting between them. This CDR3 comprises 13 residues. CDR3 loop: CASSFRGGTEAFF. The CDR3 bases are TGTGCCAGCAGCTTTAGGGGGGGCACTGAAGCTTTCTTT.

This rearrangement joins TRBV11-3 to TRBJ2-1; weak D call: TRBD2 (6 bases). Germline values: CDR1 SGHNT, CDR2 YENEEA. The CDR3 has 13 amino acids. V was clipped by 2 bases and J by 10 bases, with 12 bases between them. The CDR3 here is CASSLLAVLEQFF. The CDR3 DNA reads TGTGCCAGCAGCTTATTAGCGGTTCTAGAGCAGTTCTTC.

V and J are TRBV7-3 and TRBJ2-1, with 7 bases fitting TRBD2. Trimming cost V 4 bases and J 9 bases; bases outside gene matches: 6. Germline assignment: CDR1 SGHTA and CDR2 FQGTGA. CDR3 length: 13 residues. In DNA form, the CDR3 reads TGTGCCAGCAGCTCTTGGGACTATCCTGAGCAGTTCTTC. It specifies CASSSWDYPEQFF.

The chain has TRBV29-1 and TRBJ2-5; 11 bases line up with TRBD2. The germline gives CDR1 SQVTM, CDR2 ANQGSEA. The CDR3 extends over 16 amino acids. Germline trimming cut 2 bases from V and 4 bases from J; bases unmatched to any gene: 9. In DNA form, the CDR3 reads TGCAGCGTTGAACCCTATACTAGCGGGAGACCAGAGACCCAGTACTTC. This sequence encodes CSVEPYTSGRPETQYF.

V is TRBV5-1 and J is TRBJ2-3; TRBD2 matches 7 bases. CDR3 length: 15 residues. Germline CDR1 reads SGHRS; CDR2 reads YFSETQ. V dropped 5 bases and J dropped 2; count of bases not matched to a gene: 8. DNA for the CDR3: TGCGCCAGCAGGAATAGCGGGTCGAACACAGATACGCAGTATTTT. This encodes CASRNSGSNTDTQYF.

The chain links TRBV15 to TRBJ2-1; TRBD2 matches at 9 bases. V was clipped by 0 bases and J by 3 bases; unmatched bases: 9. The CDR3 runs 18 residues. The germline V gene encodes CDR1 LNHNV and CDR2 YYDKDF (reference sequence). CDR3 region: CATSRDLAGEALYNEQFF. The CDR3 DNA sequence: TGTGCCACCAGCAGAGACTTAGCGGGAGAGGCGCTCTACAATGAGCAGTTCTTC.

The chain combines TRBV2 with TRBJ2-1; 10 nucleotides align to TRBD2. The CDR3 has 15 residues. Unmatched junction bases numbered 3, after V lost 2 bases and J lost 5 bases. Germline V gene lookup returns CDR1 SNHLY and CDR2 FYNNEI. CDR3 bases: TGTGCCAGCAGTGAAAGCGGGAGGGGAAACAATGAGCAGTTCTTC. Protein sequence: CASSESGRGNNEQFF.

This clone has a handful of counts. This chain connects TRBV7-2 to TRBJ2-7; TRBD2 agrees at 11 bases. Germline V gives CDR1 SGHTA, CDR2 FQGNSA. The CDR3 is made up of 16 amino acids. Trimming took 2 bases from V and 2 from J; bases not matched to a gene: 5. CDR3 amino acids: CASSLHGTSGAYEQYF. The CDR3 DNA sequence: TGTGCCAGCAGCTTACACGGGACTAGCGGAGCCTACGAGCAGTACTTC. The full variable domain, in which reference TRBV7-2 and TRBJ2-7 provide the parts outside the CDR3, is GAGVSQSPSNKVTEKGKDVELRCDPISGHTALYWYRQSLGQGLEFLIYFQGNSAPDKSGLPSDRFSAERTGGSVSTLTIQRTQQEDSAVYLCASSLHGTSGAYEQYFGPGTRLTVT.

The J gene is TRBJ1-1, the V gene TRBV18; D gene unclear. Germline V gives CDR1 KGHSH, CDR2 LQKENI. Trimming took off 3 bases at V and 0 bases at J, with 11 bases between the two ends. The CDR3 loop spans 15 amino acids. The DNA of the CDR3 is TGTGCCAGCTCACCGACTGCGCGGATGAACACTGAAGCTTTCTTT. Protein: CASSPTARMNTEAFF.

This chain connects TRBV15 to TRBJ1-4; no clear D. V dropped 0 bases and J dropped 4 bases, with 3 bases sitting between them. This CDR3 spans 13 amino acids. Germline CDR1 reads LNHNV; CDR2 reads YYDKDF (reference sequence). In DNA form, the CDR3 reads TGTGCCACCAGCAGAGATCGTAATGAAAAACTGTTTTTT. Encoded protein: CATSRDRNEKLFF.

The CDR3 sequence: CASSGSREGLGREQFF. In DNA form, the CDR3 reads TGTGCCAGCAGCGGATCGCGGGAGGGCCTCGGTCGGGAGCAGTTCTTC. The chain is built from TRBV9 and TRBJ2-1, with 9 bases lining up with TRBD2. The CDR3 totals 16 residues. Trimming took 3 bases from V and 10 from J; bases not matched to a gene: 14. Germline lookup yields CDR1 SGDLS and CDR2 YYNGEE.

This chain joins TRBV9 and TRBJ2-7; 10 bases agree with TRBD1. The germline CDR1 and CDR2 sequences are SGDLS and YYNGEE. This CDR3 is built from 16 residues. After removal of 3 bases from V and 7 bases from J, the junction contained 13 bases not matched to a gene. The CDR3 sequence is CASSAATPGQGGEQYF. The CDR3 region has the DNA TGTGCCAGCAGCGCCGCTACCCCAGGACAGGGGGGTGAGCAGTACTTC.

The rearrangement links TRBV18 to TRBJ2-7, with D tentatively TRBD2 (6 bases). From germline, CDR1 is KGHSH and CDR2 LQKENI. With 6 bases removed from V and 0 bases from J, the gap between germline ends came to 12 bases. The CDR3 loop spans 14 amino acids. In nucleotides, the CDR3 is TGTGCCAGCTCCCCTAGCGTGACCTCCTACGAGCAGTACTTC. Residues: CASSPSVTSYEQYF. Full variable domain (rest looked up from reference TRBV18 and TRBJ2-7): NAGVMQNPRHLVRRRGQEARLRCSPMKGHSHVYWYRQLPEEGLKFMVYLQKENIIDESGMPKERFSAEFPKEGPSILRIQQVVRGDSAAYFCASSPSVTSYEQYFGPGTRLTVT.

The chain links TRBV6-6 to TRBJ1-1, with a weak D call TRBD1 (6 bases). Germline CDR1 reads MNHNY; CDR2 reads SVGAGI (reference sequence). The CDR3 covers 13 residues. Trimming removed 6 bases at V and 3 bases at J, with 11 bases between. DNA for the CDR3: TGTGCCAGCAGGGAGGACAGCTACACTGAAGCTTTCTTT. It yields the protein CASREDSYTEAFF.

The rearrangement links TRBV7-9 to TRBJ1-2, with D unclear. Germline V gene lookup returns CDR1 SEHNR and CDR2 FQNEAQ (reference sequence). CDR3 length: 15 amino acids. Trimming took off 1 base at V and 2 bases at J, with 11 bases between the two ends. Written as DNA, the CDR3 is TGTGCCAGCAGCTTAGGTGCAGGCAGGAACTATGGCTACACCTTC. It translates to CASSLGAGRNYGYTF.

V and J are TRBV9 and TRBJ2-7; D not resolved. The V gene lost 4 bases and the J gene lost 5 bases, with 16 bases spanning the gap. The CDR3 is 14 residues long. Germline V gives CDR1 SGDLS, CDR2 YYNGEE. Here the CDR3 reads CASSPHSLFDEQYF. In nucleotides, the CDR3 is TGTGCCAGCAGCCCGCACTCACTATTCGACGAGCAGTACTTC.